What follows are 18 T cell receptor beta chains derived from one specimen sequenced in a study of memory CD4+ T cells and cytomegalovirus serostatus. Produced via immunoSEQ multiplex PCR; TCRdb's table is partial and in-frame only. Among about 73,000 clones listed, about 73% were seen once. The sort gate was single viable CD3+CD4+CD8-CD45RO+ cells for memory CD4+ T cells. Material: memory CD4+ T cells from blood. These receptors all come from an adult in good health and CMV-seropositive.

This chain connects TRBV2 to TRBJ2-5, with TRBD1 matching over 10 bases. Germline loops: CDR1 SNHLY, CDR2 FYNNEI. CDR3 length equals 15 residues. The trim removed 4 bases at V and 3 bases at J, leaving 5 bases unmatched. Here the CDR3 DNA reads TGTGCCAGCAGTGGGGGCGGGACAGGGGAAGAGACCCAGTACTTC. Translation: CASSGGGTGEETQYF.

The chain couples TRBV27 to TRBJ1-4; 11 positions match TRBD1. Germline-derived CDR1 and CDR2 are MNHEY and SMNVEV (reference sequence). CDR3 length: 19 residues. Trimming removed 3 bases from V and 6 bases from J; junction bases left unmatched: 15. The CDR3 coding sequence is TGTGCCAGCAGTTTCAACCCGCCGGGGACAGGGGGGTATGATGAAAAACTGTTTTTT. It specifies CASSFNPPGTGGYDEKLFF. Full variable domain (missing parts from reference TRBV27 and TRBJ1-4): EAQVTQNPRYLITVTGKKLTVTCSQNMNHEYMSWYRQDPGLGLRQIYYSMNVEVTDKGDVPEGYKVSRKEKRNFPLILESPSPNQTSLYFCASSFNPPGTGGYDEKLFFGSGTQLSVL.

The V gene is TRBV28, the J gene TRBJ2-7; D may be TRBD2 (5 bases). The germline gives CDR1 MDHEN, CDR2 SYDVKM. This CDR3 has 14 amino acids. V dropped 2 bases and J dropped 5 bases, with 13 bases sitting between them. CDR3 nucleotides: TGTGCCAGCAGTTTAGCCGGGATAGGGCACGAGCAGTACTTC. Translated, it gives CASSLAGIGHEQYF.

The CDR3 here is CASSPVGGQPQHF. For the CDR3, the DNA is TGCGCCAGCAGCCCCGTGGGGGGCCAGCCCCAGCATTTT. The J gene is TRBJ1-5, the V gene TRBV4-3; D perhaps matches TRBD1 (6 bases). The CDR3 spans 13 residues. Deletions cut 4 bases from V and 7 bases from J, with 11 bases between. Germline CDR1 is LGHNA and CDR2 is YSLEER.

V and J are TRBV29-1 and TRBJ1-1; D gene ambiguous. Trimming took 6 bases from V and 8 from J, leaving 13 bases between them. The CDR3 extends over 11 amino acids. The germline V gene encodes CDR1 SQVTM and CDR2 ANQGSEA. The CDR3 loop is CSVKEVSEAFF. For the CDR3, the DNA is TGCAGCGTGAAAGAAGTGTCAGAAGCTTTCTTT. The whole variable domain, filled in from reference TRBV29-1 and TRBJ1-1, reads SAVISQKPSRDICQRGTSLTIQCQVDSQVTMMFWYRQQPGQSLTLIATANQGSEATYESGFVIDKFPISRPNLTFSTLTVSNMSPEDSSIYLCSVKEVSEAFFGQGTRLTVV.

The chain joins TRBV30 to TRBJ1-2; D not certain. Germline lookup yields CDR1 GTSNPN and CDR2 SVGIG (reference sequence). V was pared by 0 bases and J by 0 bases, with 5 bases between. The CDR3 has 13 residues. Written as DNA, the CDR3 is TGTGCCTGGAGTGTACGGTCTAACTATGGCTACACCTTC. It specifies CAWSVRSNYGYTF.

CDR3 sequence (DNA): TGTGCCATCACCCCCAGGGTACCAGGACAGGTTGGGGGGTATGGCTACACCTTC. Translating gives CAITPRVPGQVGGYGYTF. This chain joins TRBV10-3 and TRBJ1-2, with TRBD1 identical over 7 bases. This CDR3 has 18 residues. V was clipped by 7 bases and J by 5 bases; unmatched bases: 22. Germline CDR1 and CDR2: ENHRY and SYGVKD.

This clone was picked up one time. The chain is built from TRBV11-2 and TRBJ1-1; 7 nucleotides align to TRBD1. From germline, CDR1 is SGHAT and CDR2 FQNNGV. V gave up 0 bases and J gave up 10 bases; unmatched junction bases: 8. This CDR3 contains 14 residues. CDR3 sequence: CASSLEGLTGRAFF. The CDR3 DNA reads TGTGCCAGCAGCTTAGAAGGGTTGACAGGGAGAGCTTTCTTT. Full variable domain (rest looked up from reference TRBV11-2 and TRBJ1-1): EAGVAQSPRYKIIEKRQSVAFWCNPISGHATLYWYQQILGQGPKLLIQFQNNGVVDDSQLPKDRFSAERLKGVDSTLKIQPAKLEDSAVYLCASSLEGLTGRAFFGQGTRLTVV.

V is TRBV7-9 and J is TRBJ2-7; TRBD1 might be the D (6 bases). Germline V CDR1 and CDR2: SEHNR, FQNEAQ (reference sequence). The CDR3 sequence is 13 residues long. Deletions cut 5 bases from V and 2 bases from J, with 10 bases between. The DNA for the CDR3 is TGTGCCAGCAGCCCAGGGGTTCCCTACGAGCAGTACTTC. Translated, it gives CASSPGVPYEQYF.

V usage is TRBV4-1 and J usage is TRBJ2-1; the match to TRBD2 covers 8 bases. Germline V gene data show CDR1 as MGHRA and CDR2 as YSYEKL. The CDR3 has 15 amino acids. J lost 0 bases, V lost 2 bases, and 0 bases had no gene match. CDR3 in DNA: TGCGCCAGCAGCCAACGGGGGGGCTCCTACAATGAGCAGTTCTTC. Protein: CASSQRGGSYNEQFF.

The chain joins TRBV6-6 to TRBJ2-2; 8 nucleotides line up with TRBD1. Germline loops: CDR1 MNHNY, CDR2 SVGAGI (reference sequence). The CDR3 consists of 16 residues. Germline trimming cut 4 bases from V and 4 bases from J; bases unmatched to any gene: 8. The CDR3 nucleotides are TGTGCCAGCAGTTCCGACAGGGGACGTCGCACCGGGGAGCTGTTTTTT. Translation: CASSSDRGRRTGELFF.

This chain connects TRBV7-9 to TRBJ1-2; 7 bases are shared with TRBD1. Germline V gene sequence: CDR1 SEHNR, CDR2 FQNEAQ (reference sequence). J was trimmed by 12 bases and V by 1 base; bases with no gene match: 5. This CDR3 is built from 12 residues. The CDR3 DNA follows: TGTGCCAGCAGCTTAGTGGTGACAGGGAACACCTTC. Its translation: CASSLVVTGNTF.

The chain employs TRBV5-1 and TRBJ1-2; 9 bases match TRBD1. This CDR3 comprises 15 residues. CDR1 is SGHRS, CDR2 YFSETQ, per germline. After removal of 2 bases from V and 0 bases from J, the junction contained 2 bases not matched to a gene. CDR3 region: CASSLQGATNYGYTF. For the CDR3, the DNA is TGCGCCAGCAGCTTACAGGGGGCTACTAACTATGGCTACACCTTC.

This sequence joins TRBV2 and TRBJ2-7, with D perhaps TRBD2 (6 bases). Trimming took off 7 bases at V and 4 bases at J, with 17 bases between the two ends. This CDR3 contains 14 residues. The V gene's germline CDR1 is SNHLY and CDR2 FYNNEI. This CDR3 reads CASKTGLIPYEQYV. The CDR3 DNA follows: TGTGCCAGCAAGACGGGACTGATTCCGTACGAGCAGTACGTC.

The chain joins TRBV7-2 to TRBJ1-1; weak D call: TRBD1 (5 bases). The V gene lost 0 bases and the J gene lost 8 bases, with 16 bases spanning the gap. The germline CDR1 and CDR2 sequences are SGHTA and FQGNSA. This CDR3 is built from 15 residues. CDR3 coding DNA: TGTGCCAGCAGCTTAGCCGATGCAGGGCGTTTGGAAGCTTTCTTT. Encoded protein: CASSLADAGRLEAFF.

The chain has TRBV27 and TRBJ2-2, with D unresolved. CDR3 length equals 15 residues. Germline V gene sequence: CDR1 MNHEY, CDR2 SMNVEV (reference sequence). V lost 0 bases and J 6 bases, leaving 11 bases between the germline ends. This CDR3 reads CASSLSNTVAGELFF. The DNA for the CDR3 is TGTGCCAGCAGTTTATCGAATACGGTCGCCGGGGAGCTGTTTTTT.

This clone has a handful of counts. The CDR3 DNA follows: TGTGCCAGCAGCAAATACCGGGACAGGGGCATCCACTATGGCTACACCTTC. It codes for CASSKYRDRGIHYGYTF. V gene TRBV5-8 combines with J gene TRBJ1-2; 10 bases match TRBD1. CDR3 length equals 17 residues. The ends lost 4 bases at V and 3 bases at J; junction bases unmatched: 12. Germline CDR1 and CDR2: SGHTS and YDEGEE.

The chain is built from TRBV11-3 and TRBJ2-1, with TRBD2 matching over 11 bases. The CDR3 loop spans 14 amino acids. The germline V gene encodes CDR1 SGHNT and CDR2 YENEEA. Trimming took 4 bases from V and 10 from J; bases not matched to a gene: 6. The CDR3 DNA is TGTGCCAGCAGCTCGACCTCTAGCGGGGGGGAGCAGTTCTTC. Protein sequence: CASSSTSSGGEQFF. The full variable domain, in which reference TRBV11-3 and TRBJ2-1 provide the parts outside the CDR3, is EAGVVQSPRYKIIEKKQPVAFWCNPISGHNTLYWYLQNLGQGPELLIRYENEEAVDDSQLPKDRFSAERLKGVDSTLKIQPAELGDSAVYLCASSSTSSGGEQFFGPGTRLTVL.